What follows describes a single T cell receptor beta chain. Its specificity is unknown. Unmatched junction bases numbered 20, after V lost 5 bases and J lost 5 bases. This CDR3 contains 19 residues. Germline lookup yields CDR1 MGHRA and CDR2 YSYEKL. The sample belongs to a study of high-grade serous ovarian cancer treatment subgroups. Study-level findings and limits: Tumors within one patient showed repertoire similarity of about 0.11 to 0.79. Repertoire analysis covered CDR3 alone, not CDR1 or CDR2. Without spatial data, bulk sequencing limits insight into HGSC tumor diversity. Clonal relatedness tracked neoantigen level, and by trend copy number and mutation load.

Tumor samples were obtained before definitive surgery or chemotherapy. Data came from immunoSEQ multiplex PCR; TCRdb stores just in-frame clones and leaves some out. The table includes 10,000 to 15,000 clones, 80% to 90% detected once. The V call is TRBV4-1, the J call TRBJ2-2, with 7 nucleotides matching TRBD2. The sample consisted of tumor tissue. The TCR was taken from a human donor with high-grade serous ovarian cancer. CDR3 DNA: TGCGCCAGCAGCGCGGGGGTTACTCCCGGGACTGCCGCGACCGGGGAGCTGTTTTTT. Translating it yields CASSAGVTPGTAATGELFF.